This entry lists 19 T cell receptor beta chains sequenced from one sample in a study of T cells in women clearing cervical HPV infection. Assay: immunoSEQ multiplex PCR; the TCRdb copy retains only in-frame clones and omits some. Recorded for this sample: about 20,000 clones. The specimen was blood buffy coat. The receptors were sampled from a woman between 18 and 75 years old with a cervical HPV16 infection that either progressed to CIN3+ or cleared (not recorded which).

Comments on this clone: The read is 3 residues too short to cover the CDR3 end, so that end is filled in from the germline J gene. The rearrangement uses TRBV30 and TRBJ2-2, with D perhaps matching TRBD1 (6 bases). Looked up from germline, CDR1 is GTSNPN and CDR2 is SVGIG (reference sequence). This CDR3 is 16 amino acids long. The CDR3 loop reads CAWSGGGWRTNEKLFF. The sequenced part of the CDR3 DNA is TGTGCCTGGAGTGGAGGGGGTTGGCGAACTAATGAAAAG.

For this clone: With the read ending 3 residues before the CDR3 end, the germline J gene is used to fill in that end. This chain joins TRBV7-2 and TRBJ2-1; TRBD2 is a possible D gene (7 bases). Germline V gene lookup returns CDR1 SGHTA and CDR2 FQGNSA. The CDR3 loop spans 15 amino acids. V lost 4 bases and J lost 3, with 13 bases in between. CDR3 in amino acids: CASSSRGARYNEQFF. The part of the CDR3 DNA that was read is TGTGCCAGCAGCTCACGGGGGGCCCGCTACAATGAG.

In the case of this clone: Read data end 3 residues before the CDR3 end; the end is taken from the germline J gene. The chain combines TRBV6-1 with TRBJ1-5, with TRBD1 matching 7 bases. Germline lookup yields CDR1 MNHNS and CDR2 SASEGT. The CDR3 runs 16 residues. J was trimmed by 1 base and V by 4 bases; bases with no gene match: 7. CDR3 sequence reads: CASSGAGGGSNQPQHF. The sequenced part of the CDR3 DNA is TGTGCCAGCAGTGGAGCAGGGGGGGGGAGCAATCAGCCC.

In regard to this clone: The read falls 3 residues short of the CDR3 end, and the missing part is taken from the germline J gene. The rearrangement joins TRBV20-1 to TRBJ2-7; TRBD1 matches 8 bases. V lost 1 base, J lost 3 bases, and 5 bases stayed unmatched. Germline CDR1 reads DFQATT; CDR2 reads SNEGSKA (reference sequence). The CDR3 length is 14 residues. Partial CDR3 DNA: TGCAGTGCTAGAGCTGGGACAGGAAGCTACGAG. Protein sequence: CSARAGTGSYE. The whole CDR3 protein is CSARAGTGSYEQYF.

Note on this clone: The CDR3 extends 3 residues past the end of the read, so its final part is completed from the germline J gene. The chain joins TRBV5-1 to TRBJ2-2; maybe TRBD1 (6 bases). Germline assignment: CDR1 SGHRS and CDR2 YFSETQ. V dropped 0 bases and J dropped 8 bases, with 17 bases sitting between them. The CDR3 loop spans 16 amino acids. CDR3 sequence: CASSLEVGAPPGELFF. The sequenced CDR3 bases are TGCGCCAGCAGCTTGGAAGTGGGGGCTCCACCGGGGGAG.

In the case of this clone: The read is 3 residues too short to cover the CDR3 end, so that end is filled in from the germline J gene. The gene calls are TRBV7-6 and TRBJ2-5; 7 bases are shared with TRBD1. The junction had 3 bases not matched to a gene; V was cut back by 4 bases and J by 4 bases. Germline lookup yields CDR1 SGHVS and CDR2 FNYEAQ. The CDR3 covers 13 residues. This CDR3 is CASSSGQRETQYF. The CDR3 DNA, read in part, is TGTGCCAGCAGCTCGGGACAGAGAGAGACC.

On this clone: The read gets to within 3 residues of the CDR3 end, and the germline J gene fills in the rest. V usage is TRBV12-3 or TRBV12-4 and J usage is TRBJ1-2; 8 positions match TRBD1. With 3 bases clipped from V and 4 bases from J, the junction kept 7 bases outside the gene matches. The CDR3 covers 15 residues. The CDR3 region is CASSFFRGLGYGYTF. The part of the CDR3 DNA that was read is TGTGCCAGCAGTTTCTTCAGGGGGCTTGGCTATGGC.

With respect to this clone: The observed sequence ends 3 residues before the CDR3 terminus, with the missing tail filled in from the germline J gene. V is TRBV6-4 and J is TRBJ2-3; TRBD1 agrees at 10 bases. The ends lost 2 bases at V and 2 bases at J; junction bases unmatched: 4. CDR1 is MRHNA and CDR2 is SNTAGT in the germline V gene. The CDR3 length is 16 residues. The CDR3 bases that were read are TGTGCCAGCAGTGACGGGGACAGGGGTGACACAGATACG. Translating gives CASSDGDRGDTDT. The whole CDR3 reads CASSDGDRGDTDTQYF.

In regard to this clone: The DNA ends 3 residues before the CDR3 does, and the rest of the CDR3 is filled in from the germline J gene. The chain combines TRBV12-3 or TRBV12-4 with TRBJ2-1, with TRBD2 matching 14 bases. V shed 6 bases, J shed 7 bases, and the junction held 8 bases outside the gene matches. The CDR3 extends over 16 amino acids. CDR3: CASSPGLAGGDNEQFF. The sequenced part of the CDR3 DNA is TGTGCCAGCAGCCCAGGACTAGCGGGGGGTGATAATGAG.

Regarding this clone: The sequence runs out 3 residues before the end of the CDR3; the remainder is reconstructed from the germline J gene. V gene TRBV2 combines with J gene TRBJ2-3; D unclear. This CDR3 contains 15 residues. V lost 0 bases, J lost 4 bases, and 11 bases lay in between. Germline V gene data show CDR1 as SNHLY and CDR2 as FYNNEI. The covered CDR3 bases are TGTGCCAGCAGTGAAGCGCTTCTAAGCTCAGATACG. Its protein product is CASSEALLSSDT. The CDR3, in full, reads CASSEALLSSDTQYF.

On this clone itself: The read terminates 3 residues ahead of where the CDR3 ends, so the germline J gene completes it. The chain combines TRBV10-3 with TRBJ2-5, with 9 bases lining up with TRBD2. CDR3 size: 13 residues. Germline assignment: CDR1 ENHRY and CDR2 SYGVKD. With V trimmed by 8 bases and J by 5 bases, 6 bases remained unmatched. The CDR3 is CAIGRGGAETQYF. Partial CDR3 DNA: TGTGCCATCGGGCGGGGGGGTGCCGAGACC.

On this clone itself: The read finishes 3 residues shy of the CDR3 end, and the germline J gene is used to complete it. J is TRBJ2-2 and V is TRBV20-1; tentative D call: TRBD1 (6 bases). From germline, CDR1 is DFQATT and CDR2 SNEGSKA (reference sequence). The V and J ends lost 5 bases and 2 bases respectively, with 18 bases between them. The CDR3 has 16 amino acids. The CDR3 DNA, read in part, is TGCAGTGCTCGGCCGGGACAACACCCCAACACCGGGGAG. As protein: CSARPGQHPNTGE. The whole CDR3 protein is CSARPGQHPNTGELFF.

For this clone: The CDR3 goes on 3 residues after the read ends, and that part is filled in from the germline J gene. V is TRBV6-8 and J is TRBJ2-3; a possible D gene is TRBD1 (6 bases). The CDR3 is 15 amino acids. Germline CDR1 MNHGY, CDR2 SAAAGT. The germline V and J ends were trimmed by 6 bases and 6 bases, with 19 bases remaining between them. The CDR3 bases that were read are TGTGCCAGCAGCAAAGGACAGACCCTCAGGGATACG. This encodes CASSKGQTLRDT. The whole CDR3 sequence reads CASSKGQTLRDTQYF.

As for this clone: The read comes to an end 3 residues before the CDR3 does, leaving the germline J gene to fill in the end. V is TRBV5-1 and J is TRBJ1-2, with no clear D. CDR3 length: 14 amino acids. CDR1 and CDR2 from the germline V gene are SGHRS and YFSETQ. The part of the CDR3 DNA that was read is TGCGCCAGCAGCCAAGGACTAGTTTTGGATACC. It encodes CASSQGLVLDT. The whole CDR3 is CASSQGLVLDTYTF.

Concerning this clone itself: The CDR3 end falls 3 residues outside the read, so it is completed with the germline J gene. V and J are TRBV19 and TRBJ1-2; no firm D call. The length of the CDR3 is 13 residues. Germline-derived CDR1 and CDR2 are LNHDA and SQIVND (reference sequence). This CDR3 is CASSLRAGMGYTF. The CDR3 DNA, read in part, is TGTGCCAGTAGTCTGAGGGCCGGAATGGGC.

Concerning this clone itself: The CDR3 end lies 3 residues beyond the end of the read and is filled in from the germline J gene. The V gene is TRBV20-1, the J gene TRBJ1-1, with D possibly being TRBD1 (5 bases). The germline V gene has CDR1 DFQATT and CDR2 SNEGSKA (reference sequence). The CDR3 extends over 15 amino acids. The V end lost 3 bases, the J end lost 2 bases, and 16 bases lay between the germline ends. CDR3 amino acids: CSASHSGGGNTEAFF. The CDR3 DNA, read in part, is TGCAGTGCTAGCCACAGTGGCGGGGGAAACACTGAA.

For this clone: Coverage ceases 3 residues before the CDR3 finishes, and the germline J gene fills in the end. This chain links TRBV5-4 with TRBJ1-2, with D possibly matching TRBD1 (6 bases). CDR3 length: 14 residues. CDR1 and CDR2 (germline): SGHNT, YYREEE (reference sequence). Trimming stripped 0 bases from V and 6 bases from J, with 12 bases between. CDR3 residues: CASSLDGGGDGYTF. CDR3 bases read: TGTGCCAGCAGCTTGGATGGAGGGGGGGATGGC.

Comment on this clone: The sequenced fragment ends 3 residues before the CDR3 boundary, so the rest is inferred from the germline J gene. The rearrangement uses TRBV20-1 and TRBJ1-6; D is possibly TRBD1 (5 bases). CDR3 length: 21 residues. V lost 0 bases, J lost 1 base, and 25 bases lay in between. Germline V gene sequence: CDR1 DFQATT, CDR2 SNEGSKA (reference sequence). The sequenced CDR3 bases are TGCAGTGCTAGAGATTGGGAGGGGCAAGGGTGGAGGAGTTCCTATAATTCACCC. It yields the protein CSARDWEGQGWRSSYNSP. The full CDR3 protein is CSARDWEGQGWRSSYNSPLHF.

As regards this clone: Coverage ceases 3 residues before the CDR3 finishes, and the germline J gene fills in the end. The rearrangement uses TRBV2 and TRBJ2-5, with 12 bases aligning to TRBD1. J gave up 4 bases and V 6 bases, and 3 bases lay outside the gene matches. CDR1 is SNHLY and CDR2 is FYNNEI in the germline V gene. The CDR3 spans 14 residues. The CDR3 sequence is CASSRDRGPETQYF. CDR3 DNA, as far as it was read: TGTGCCAGCAGCAGGGACAGGGGGCCAGAGACC.